This TCR beta chain was retrieved from a study of OX40 agonist ivuxolimab in advanced cancers. Germline trimming cut 4 bases from V and 4 bases from J; bases unmatched to any gene: 4. This CDR3 region has 13 residues. The germline V gene encodes CDR1 MNHNS and CDR2 SASEGT. Method: immunoSEQ multiplex PCR; TCRdb's copy keeps in-frame clones and lacks some. The sample includes about 88,000 clones, roughly 85% of them seen just once. The sequencing used CD4+ or CD8+ T cells sorted from blood, collected in a trial of the OX40 agonist ivuxolimab. The chain carries TRBV6-1 and TRBJ2-7, with 7 bases fitting TRBD1. This TCR was sampled from an adult with an advanced solid tumor such as melanoma, head and neck, liver or kidney cancer. The CDR3 spells CASSVTGQYEQYV. The CDR3 region has the DNA TGTGCCAGCAGTGTAACGGGACAGTACGAGCAGTACGTC.